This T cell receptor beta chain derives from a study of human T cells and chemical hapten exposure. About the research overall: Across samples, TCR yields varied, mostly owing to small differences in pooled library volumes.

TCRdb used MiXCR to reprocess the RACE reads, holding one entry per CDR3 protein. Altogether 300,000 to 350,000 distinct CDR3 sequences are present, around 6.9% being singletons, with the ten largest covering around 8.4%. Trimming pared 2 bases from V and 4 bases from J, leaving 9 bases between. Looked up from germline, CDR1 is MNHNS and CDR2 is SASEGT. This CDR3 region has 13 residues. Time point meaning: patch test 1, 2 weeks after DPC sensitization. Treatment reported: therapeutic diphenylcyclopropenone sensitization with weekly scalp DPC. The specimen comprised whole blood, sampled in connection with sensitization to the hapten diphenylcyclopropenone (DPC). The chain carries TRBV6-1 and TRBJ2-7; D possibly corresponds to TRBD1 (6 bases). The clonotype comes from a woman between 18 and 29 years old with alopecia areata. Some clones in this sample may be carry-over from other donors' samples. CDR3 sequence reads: CASSEQGLYEQYF. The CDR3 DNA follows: TGTGCCAGCAGTGAACAGGGGTTGTACGAGCAGTACTTC.